This is a list of T cell receptor beta chains from one sample in a study of CD8 T cells in ankylosing spondylitis. A single record per CDR3 protein comes from TCRdb applying MiXCR to the 5' RACE reads. The table has 700,000 or so distinct CDR3 sequences, around 17% seen once; the top ten hold under 20%. The sequenced material came from blood, either unsorted or a sorted T cell fraction (not recorded which). The receptors derive from a male donor with ankylosing spondylitis. The CDR3 runs from the conserved cysteine through the conserved F or W. Fields, in order: J gene, clone size, D gene, V gene, CDR3 DNA, CDR3 protein. A D gene is named only where the DNA matches it firmly. Only some rows state a clone size, as once, few, many or a class for expanded clones.

>TRBJ1-5|few|TRBD1|TRBV2
TGTGCCATCGGGACAGGGGCATATGAGCCCCAGCATTTT
CAIGTGAYEPQHF
>TRBJ1-6|.|.|TRBV18
TGTGCCAGCTCACCTCGACAGGATTCACCCCTCCACTTT
CASSPRQDSPLHF
>TRBJ2-5|many|.|TRBV29-1
TGCAGCGCACCTTCCGGGGAGACCCAGTACTTC
CSAPSGETQYF
>TRBJ1-4|few|.|TRBV11-1
TGTGCCAGCAGCACGACCCCCCTGGACCTTGCAACTAATGAAAAACTGTTTTTT
CASSTTPLDLATNEKLFF
>TRBJ2-7|.|.|TRBV24-1
TGTGCCACCAGTGATTGCGGACAGTCCTACGAGCAGTACTTC
CATSDCGQSYEQYF
>TRBJ2-4|many|TRBD2|TRBV10-3
TGTGCCATCAGTGAGTGGACGGGAGGAGAAAACATTCAGTACTTC
CAISEWTGGENIQYF
>TRBJ1-5|.|TRBD1|TRBV6-1
TGTGCCAGCACCGAAGGCCGGACAGGGGGGCCCCAGCATTTT
CASTEGRTGGPQHF
>TRBJ1-4|.|.|TRBV7-9
TGTGCCAGCAGCTCCCCCCCGGGCAGGGAAAAACTGTTTTTT
CASSSPPGREKLFF
>TRBJ2-3|few|.|TRBV20-1
TGCAGTGCAGTCGGGGGAACCACAGATACGCAGTATTTT
CSAVGGTTDTQYF
>TRBJ2-1|few|TRBD2|TRBV12-3/TRBV12-4
TGTGCCAGCAGTTTAGCGCAGGGGAGACTAGCGTTTGAGCAGTTCTTC
CASSLAQGRLAFEQFF
>TRBJ1-2|few|.|TRBV5-6
TGTGCCAGCAGTACGACAGGATCCAACTATGGCTACACCTTC
CASSTTGSNYGYTF
>TRBJ1-2|few|.|TRBV21-1
TGTGCCAGCAGCACCCTCAACGCCGGCTACACCTTC
CASSTLNAGYTF
>TRBJ2-7|.|.|TRBV14
TGTGCCAGCAGCCAAGATCTGGTGGCCCGCTTCTTCTCCTACGAGCAGTACTTC
CASSQDLVARFFSYEQYF
>TRBJ1-5|.|.|TRBV6-1
TGTGCCAGCGGGGGGCGGTTCAATCAGCCCCAGCATTTT
CASGGRFNQPQHF
>TRBJ2-6|few|.|TRBV3-1
TGTGCCAGCAGCCAATACACCTCTGGGGCCAACGTCCTGACTTTC
CASSQYTSGANVLTF
>TRBJ1-1|many|.|TRBV11-2
TGTGCCAGCAGCTTAGTGTTCGGAGGGTTCACTGAAGCTTTCTTT
CASSLVFGGFTEAFF
>TRBJ2-3|.|TRBD1|TRBV11-3
TGTGCCAGCAGCCCAGGACAGGTTGCTAACACAGATACGCAGTATTTT
CASSPGQVANTDTQYF
>TRBJ1-3|.|.|TRBV9
TGTGCCAGCAGCCCCGACAGGCCTGGAAACACCATATATTTT
CASSPDRPGNTIYF
>TRBJ2-2|many|.|TRBV5-1
TGCGCCAGCAGCTTGGACGGGTTCACCGGGGAGCTGTTTTTT
CASSLDGFTGELFF
>TRBJ2-4|few|TRBD1|TRBV2
TGTGCCAGCAGTTTTTGGACAGGGGTTTCCAAAAACATTCAGTACTTC
CASSFWTGVSKNIQYF
>TRBJ1-2|.|TRBD1|TRBV28
TGTGCCAGCAGACTTGACAGGGTATTTTATGGCTACACCTTC
CASRLDRVFYGYTF
>TRBJ1-2|.|.|TRBV7-3
TGTGCCAGCAGCTCCCTGACAGGCGATGGCTACACCTTC
CASSSLTGDGYTF
>TRBJ2-3|.|.|TRBV24-1
TGTGCCACCAGTGACCGCGAGGAGTGGCTTGCTACGCAGTATTTT
CATSDREEWLATQYF
>TRBJ2-7|few|TRBD2|TRBV2
TGTGCCACCACCCCGGAGCGGGAGAACGAGCAGTACTTC
CATTPERENEQYF
>TRBJ2-7|few|.|TRBV27
TGTGCCAGCAGTTTATGTGGGAGAACTTGCGAGCAGTACTTC
CASSLCGRTCEQYF
>TRBJ1-4|few|.|TRBV7-8
TGTGCCAGCGGGGGGACCACAGGTCCCCAAAAACTGTTTTTT
CASGGTTGPQKLFF
>TRBJ1-1|few|.|TRBV15
TGTGCCACCAGCAGAGCCTCCGGACAGAACACTGAAGCTTTCTTT
CATSRASGQNTEAFF
>TRBJ1-1|few|.|TRBV30
TGTGCCTGGAGCCAGGATCCGGACACTGAAGCTTTCTTT
CAWSQDPDTEAFF
>TRBJ2-3|many|.|TRBV27
TGTGCCAGCAGCGGGCTATCCACAGATACGCAGTATTTT
CASSGLSTDTQYF
>TRBJ2-2|.|TRBD1|TRBV7-9
TGTGCCAGCAGCCCCCAAATCGGGACAGGCGCCGGGGAGCTGTTTTTT
CASSPQIGTGAGELFF
>TRBJ2-5|few|.|TRBV28
TGTGCCAGCAGGCAGGCTGGAGGGGACCGAGAGACCCAGTACTTC
CASRQAGGDRETQYF
>TRBJ2-3|.|.|TRBV12-3/TRBV12-4
TGTGCCAGCAGTTTCTTGTCGCGGACCGGGTATACGCAGTATTTT
CASSFLSRTGYTQYF
>TRBJ2-7|.|.|TRBV10-3
TGTGCCATCAGTGAGTCGGGGACACCTTCCTACGAGCAGTACTTC
CAISESGTPSYEQYF
>TRBJ2-7|many|.|TRBV3-1
TGTGCCAGCAGCCATACACGACAGAACGAGCAGTACTTC
CASSHTRQNEQYF
>TRBJ1-2|few|.|TRBV29-1
TGCAGCGTTGAAGCTGGTCCCGGCTATGGCTACACCTTC
CSVEAGPGYGYTF
>TRBJ1-4|few|.|TRBV20-1
TGCAGTGCTAGAGGACCAGAAAAACTGTTTTTT
CSARGPEKLFF
>TRBJ2-1|few|.|TRBV12-3/TRBV12-4
TGTGCCAGCAAACCGGGACTCCCTAATGAGCAGTTCTTC
CASKPGLPNEQFF
>TRBJ1-4|.|TRBD1|TRBV7-9
TGTGCCAGCAGCTCTATGTCAGGGGGCAGCGAAAAACTGTTTTTT
CASSSMSGGSEKLFF
>TRBJ2-3|few|TRBD2|TRBV4-1
TGCGCCAGCAGCCAAGGGACGGGACTAGCTGATACGCAGTATTTT
CASSQGTGLADTQYF
>TRBJ1-6|.|.|TRBV7-9
TGTGCCAGCAGCTTGACCGGTCTAAATTCACCCCTCCACTTT
CASSLTGLNSPLHF
>TRBJ1-5|.|.|TRBV15
TGTGCCACCAGCAAGGGGGACGGTAGCAATCAGCCCCAGCATTTT
CATSKGDGSNQPQHF
>TRBJ2-3|.|TRBD2|TRBV5-1
TGCGCCAGCAGCCGGAGCGGGATTCAAGCAGATACGCAGTATTTT
CASSRSGIQADTQYF
>TRBJ1-1|.|.|TRBV11-2
TGTGCCAGCAGCTTACCTGTCAGGTCGAACACTGAAGCTTTCTTT
CASSLPVRSNTEAFF
>TRBJ2-1|.|TRBD2|TRBV6-2/TRBV6-3
TGTGCCAGCAGATCGACTAGCGGGATTGTCAATGAGCAGTTCTTC
CASRSTSGIVNEQFF
>TRBJ2-1|few|.|TRBV2
TGTGCCAGCAGTGAAGCGACCGGGACGCCCAAAGGGGATGAGCAGTTCTTC
CASSEATGTPKGDEQFF
>TRBJ2-7|few|.|TRBV20-1
TGCAGTGCTAGAGACGGGGCAGCCAGCTCCTACGAGCAGTACTTC
CSARDGAASSYEQYF
>TRBJ1-5|few|.|TRBV12-3/TRBV12-4
TGTGCCAGCGACCGCTGGGGCAATCAGCCCCAGCATTTT
CASDRWGNQPQHF
>TRBJ1-2|.|.|TRBV4-3
TGCGCCAGCAGCCAAGACGGCCTAGCCCGGCATGGCTACACCTTC
CASSQDGLARHGYTF
>TRBJ1-1|.|.|TRBV19
TGTGCCAGTACCCCCGTAGGAGGCGCGGGCACTGAAGCTTTCTTT
CASTPVGGAGTEAFF
>TRBJ2-5|.|.|TRBV7-3
TGTGCCAGCAGCTTAAGAGGGAGGACATCCCTTCTTGGGGAGACCCAGTACTTC
CASSLRGRTSLLGETQYF
>TRBJ1-5|.|.|TRBV19
TGTGCCAGTAGTATCGGCGATTACCGGCCCCAGCATTTT
CASSIGDYRPQHF
>TRBJ2-1|few|.|TRBV10-3
TGTGCCATCAGTGAGCGGGGAGACAATGAGCAGTTCTTC
CAISERGDNEQFF
>TRBJ2-5|few|.|TRBV7-8
TGTGCCAGCAGCTTAGAGTGGGCGGAGACCCAGTACTTC
CASSLEWAETQYF
>TRBJ2-3|.|.|TRBV28
TGTGCCAGCAGTTGGTGGAGGGTGAGAGGAGATACGCAGTATTTT
CASSWWRVRGDTQYF
>TRBJ2-1|.|.|TRBV5-1
TGCGCCAGCAGCCAGGAAGGACGAGGGAATGAGCAGTTCTTC
CASSQEGRGNEQFF
>TRBJ2-1|few|TRBD2|TRBV12-3/TRBV12-4
TGTGCCAGCAGTTCGACTAGCGGGGGATCCAGCTCCTACAATGAGCAGTTCTTC
CASSSTSGGSSSYNEQFF
>TRBJ2-2|many|TRBD2|TRBV4-2
TGTGCCAGCAGCCAAGAACTAGCGGGCACCGGGGAGCTGTTTTTT
CASSQELAGTGELFF
>TRBJ2-1|.|TRBD2|TRBV9
TGTGCCAGCAGCGATTGGCAAGGCGGGGGCAATGAGCAGTTCTTC
CASSDWQGGGNEQFF
>TRBJ1-1|once|.|TRBV5-6
TGTGCCAGCAGCTTGGAGGCCAGATTGAACACTGAAGCTTTCTTT
CASSLEARLNTEAFF